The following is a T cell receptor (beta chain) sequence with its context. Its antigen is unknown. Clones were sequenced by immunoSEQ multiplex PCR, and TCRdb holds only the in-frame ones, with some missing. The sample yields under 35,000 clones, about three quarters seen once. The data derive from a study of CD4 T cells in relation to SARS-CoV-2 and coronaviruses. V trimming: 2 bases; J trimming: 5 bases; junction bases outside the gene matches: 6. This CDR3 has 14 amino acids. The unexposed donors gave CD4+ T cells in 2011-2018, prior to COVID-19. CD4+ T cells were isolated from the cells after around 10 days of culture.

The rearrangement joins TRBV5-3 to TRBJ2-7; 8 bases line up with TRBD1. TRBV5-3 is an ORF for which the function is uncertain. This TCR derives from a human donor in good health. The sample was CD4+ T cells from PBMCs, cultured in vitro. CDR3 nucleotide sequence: TGTGCCAGAAGCTTTCGGACAGGGCGCCACGAGCAGTACTTC. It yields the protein CARSFRTGRHEQYF.